This TCR beta chain originates from a study of Graves' ophthalmopathy and Graves' hyperthyroidism. Findings and caveats of the study: The model achieved roughly 69% sensitivity and roughly 72% specificity for ophthalmopathy progression.

The CDR3 runs 13 residues. The germline CDR1 and CDR2 sequences are MNHEY and SVGAGI. The V gene end was trimmed by 8 bases and the J gene end by 4 bases; junction bases not matched to a gene: 5. RNA transcripts were the template, and TCR beta CDR3 regions were amplified from them. An opening RT-PCR round employed HTBI primers and preceded a second-round multiplex PCR. Each CDR3 protein gets one entry after TCRdb re-called the multiplex PCR reads with MiXCR. The profile shows about 620,000 distinct CDR3 sequences, approximately 21% of them singletons. A 10 ml volume of fresh peripheral blood provided the PBMCs. This clonotype has a count of ten or more. Its antigen is not identified.

The chain employs TRBV6-5 and TRBJ2-7; 10 bases agree with TRBD1. The sample comprised peripheral blood. The TCR comes from a young woman with stable Graves' hyperthyroidism. Some clones in this sample may be carry-over from other donors' samples. The CDR3 DNA is TGTGCCAGCCATGGGGACAGGGGATACGAGCAGTACTTC. Protein sequence: CASHGDRGYEQYF.